This TCR beta chain appears in the sequencing data of a study of T cell responses to AZD1222 COVID-19 vaccine. Study-level points and caveats: Elevations in Spike-specific TCR breadth and depth followed administration of two AZD1222 doses.

Data came from immunoSEQ multiplex PCR; TCRdb stores just in-frame clones and leaves some out. The repertoire includes 170,000 or so clones, about nine tenths of them detected once, and 2.5% to 3% sits in the top ten. CDR1 and CDR2 (germline): LGHDT, YNNKEL (reference sequence). CDR3 size: 12 residues. The V end lost 3 bases, the J end lost 5 bases, and 8 bases lay between the germline ends. This clone was counted only a few times. Its target is unknown. The sample was peripheral blood, taken on day 0 of AZD1222 vaccination. The receptor comes from an adult in good health. The chain carries TRBV3-1 (or the pseudogene TRBV3-2) and TRBJ2-7, with no clear D. The CDR3, as DNA: TGTGCCAGCAGCCAGGGCCCCAACGAGCAGTACTTC. Protein product: CASSQGPNEQYF.